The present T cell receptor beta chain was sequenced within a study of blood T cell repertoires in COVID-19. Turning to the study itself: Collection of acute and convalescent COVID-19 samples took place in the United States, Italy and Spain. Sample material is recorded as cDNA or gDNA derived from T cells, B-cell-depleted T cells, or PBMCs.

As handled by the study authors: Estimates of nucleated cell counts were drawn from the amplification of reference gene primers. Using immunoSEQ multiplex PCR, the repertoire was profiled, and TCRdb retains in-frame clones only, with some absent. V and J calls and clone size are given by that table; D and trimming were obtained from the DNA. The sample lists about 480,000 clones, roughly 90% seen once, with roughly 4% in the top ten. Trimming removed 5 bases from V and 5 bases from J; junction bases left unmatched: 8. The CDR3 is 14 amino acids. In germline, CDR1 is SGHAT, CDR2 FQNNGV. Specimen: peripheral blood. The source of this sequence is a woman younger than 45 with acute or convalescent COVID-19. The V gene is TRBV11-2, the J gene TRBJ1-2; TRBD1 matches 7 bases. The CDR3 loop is CASSAGQLMYGYTF. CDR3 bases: TGTGCCAGCAGCGCGGGACAGCTAATGTATGGCTACACCTTC.